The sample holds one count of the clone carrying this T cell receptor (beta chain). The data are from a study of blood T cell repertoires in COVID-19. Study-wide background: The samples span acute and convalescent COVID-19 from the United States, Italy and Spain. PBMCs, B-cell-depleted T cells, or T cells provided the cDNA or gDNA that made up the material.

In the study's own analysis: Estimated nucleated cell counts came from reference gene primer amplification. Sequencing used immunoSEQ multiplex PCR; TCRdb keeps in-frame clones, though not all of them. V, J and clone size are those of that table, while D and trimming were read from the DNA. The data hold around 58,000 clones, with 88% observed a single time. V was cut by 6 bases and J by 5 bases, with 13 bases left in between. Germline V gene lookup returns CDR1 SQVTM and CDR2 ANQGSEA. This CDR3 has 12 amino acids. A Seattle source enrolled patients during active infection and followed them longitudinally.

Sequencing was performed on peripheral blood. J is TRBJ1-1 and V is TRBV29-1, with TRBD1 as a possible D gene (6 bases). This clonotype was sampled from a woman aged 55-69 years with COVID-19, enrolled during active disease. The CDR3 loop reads CSVDTGLTEAFF. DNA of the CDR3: TGCAGCGTCGACACAGGGCTAACTGAAGCTTTCTTT.